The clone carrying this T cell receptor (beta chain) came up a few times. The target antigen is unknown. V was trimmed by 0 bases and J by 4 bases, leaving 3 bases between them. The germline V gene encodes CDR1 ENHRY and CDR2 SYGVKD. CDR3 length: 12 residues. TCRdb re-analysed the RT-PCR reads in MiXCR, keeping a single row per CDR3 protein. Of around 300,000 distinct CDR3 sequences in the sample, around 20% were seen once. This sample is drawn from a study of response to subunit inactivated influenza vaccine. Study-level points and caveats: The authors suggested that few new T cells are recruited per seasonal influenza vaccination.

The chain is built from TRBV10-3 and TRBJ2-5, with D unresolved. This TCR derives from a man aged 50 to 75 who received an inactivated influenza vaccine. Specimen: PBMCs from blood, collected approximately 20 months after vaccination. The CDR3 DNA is TGTGCCATCAGTGAGTCGGGAGAGACCCAGTACTTC. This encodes CAISESGETQYF.